Here is one T cell receptor (beta chain) with its context. Its antigen is currently unknown. The data originate from a study of T cell responses to AZD1222 COVID-19 vaccine. Analyses pooled second doses at about 4 or about 12 weeks. Study outcomes and limitations: Across spike, vaccine-associated CD4 TCRs were found, dominant at 160-218 and 743-854.

This table comes from immunoSEQ multiplex PCR, and its TCRdb copy is limited to in-frame clones, with some not included. This repertoire shows tens of thousands of clones, about 80% found once; its top ten account for less than 5%. CDR1 is SNHLY and CDR2 is FYNNEI in the germline V gene. CDR3 size: 19 residues. With 6 bases removed from V and 1 base from J, the gap between germline ends came to 27 bases. The genes are TRBV2 and TRBJ1-1; tentatively, D is TRBD1 (6 bases). Sample: peripheral blood, taken 28 days after the second AZD1222 dose. This clonotype was sampled from an adult who received the AZD1222 COVID-19 vaccine. Here the CDR3 DNA reads TGTGCCAGCAGCGTGTCCTGGACAGCCAACAATAGAGCGAACACTGAAGCTTTCTTT. This sequence encodes CASSVSWTANNRANTEAFF.